This record concerns one T cell receptor beta chain sequence. Its antigen is as yet unknown. The data originate from a study of cytomegalovirus exposure and HLA in healthy donors. On the study more broadly: The same platform was used for the 100 to 150 validation repertoires and the approximately 670 first-cohort repertoires, a later analysis reported.

Study-wide results and limits: Three CMV-associated chains were confirmed in vitro to be specific for CMV antigens.

Using immunoSEQ multiplex PCR, the repertoire was profiled, and TCRdb retains in-frame clones only, with some absent. This sample yields a few hundred thousand clones, of which approximately 88% are seen a single time; over 13% belongs to the top ten. The CDR3 is made up of 13 amino acids. Germline CDR1 is MNHEY and CDR2 is SMNVEV (reference sequence). Trimming shortened V by 8 bases and J by 5 bases, and 13 bases separated the two germline ends. Sequencing was carried out using PBMCs. This TCR was recovered from a woman aged 25 to 39 in good health and CMV-seropositive. The chain links TRBV27 to TRBJ2-1; maybe TRBD2 (6 bases). This chain's CDR3 is CASGSIADNEQFF. The CDR3 DNA is TGTGCCAGCGGATCTATAGCGGACAATGAGCAGTTCTTC.